In this sample, the clone carrying this T cell receptor (beta chain) turned up many times. V shed 1 base and J shed 3 bases, with 5 bases lying between them. From germline, CDR1 is DFQATT and CDR2 SNEGSKA (reference sequence). This CDR3 is built from 12 residues. Using around 10 ml of fresh peripheral blood, PBMCs were prepared. Amplification targeted TCR beta CDR3 regions from RNA transcripts. Researchers ran a first-round RT-PCR on the TCR CDR3 using the HTBI primer set. TCRdb independently ran MiXCR on the multiplex PCR reads; one entry per CDR3 protein. The data hold approximately 600,000 distinct CDR3 sequences, with approximately 13% observed a single time. The source of the sample is a study of T cells in Graves' hyperthyroidism and ophthalmopathy.

The origin of this receptor is a woman under 40 with Graves' hyperthyroidism that later progressed to Graves' ophthalmopathy. The rearrangement links TRBV20-1 to TRBJ2-3, with D hard to call. The specimen sequenced was blood. This chain's CDR3 is CSARGLTDTQYF. CDR3 nucleotides: TGCAGTGCTAGAGGTCTAACAGATACGCAGTATTTT.